Only a few counts were recorded for the clone carrying this T cell receptor (beta chain). The antigen is undetermined. The data are from a study of a mutant IDH1 vaccine in newly diagnosed glioma. Study conclusions and caveats: Pseudoprogression seemed unrelated to changes in top peripheral T cell clonotypes.

Sequencing used immunoSEQ multiplex PCR; TCRdb keeps in-frame clones, though not all of them. The table has about 66,000 clones, 80% to 90% seen once; the top ten hold over 2.5%. The time point denotes: baseline, week 1 (first vaccination visit). Described treatment: pre-vaccination baseline after standard-of-care therapy. The TCR sequence derives from a man in his thirties or forties with glioma. The sample was PBMCs, taken from a glioma patient treated with radiotherapy, temozolomide or both.

The CDR3 coding sequence is TGTGCCAGTAGTCCCCGACAGAACACTGAAGCTTTCTTT. Residues: CASSPRQNTEAFF. This chain links TRBV19 with TRBJ1-1; no firm D call. CDR3 size: 13 residues. Germline CDR1 is LNHDA and CDR2 is SQIVND (reference sequence). V lost 5 bases and J lost 1, with 8 bases in between.